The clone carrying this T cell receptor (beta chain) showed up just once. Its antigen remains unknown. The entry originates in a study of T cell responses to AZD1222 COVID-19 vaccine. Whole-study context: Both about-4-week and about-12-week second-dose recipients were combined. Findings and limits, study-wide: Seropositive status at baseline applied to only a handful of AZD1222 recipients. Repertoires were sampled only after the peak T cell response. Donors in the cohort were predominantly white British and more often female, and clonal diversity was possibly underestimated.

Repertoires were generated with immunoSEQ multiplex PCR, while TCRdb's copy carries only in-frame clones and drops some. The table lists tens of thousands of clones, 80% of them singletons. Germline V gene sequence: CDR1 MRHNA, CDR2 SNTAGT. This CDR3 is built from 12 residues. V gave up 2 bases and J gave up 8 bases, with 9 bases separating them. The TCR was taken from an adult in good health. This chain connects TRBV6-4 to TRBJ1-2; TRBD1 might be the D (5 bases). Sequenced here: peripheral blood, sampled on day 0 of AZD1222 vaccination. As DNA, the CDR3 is TGTGCCAGCAGTGACAACCAGGGAGGCTACACCTTC. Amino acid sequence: CASSDNQGGYTF.